Shown below are 28 T cell receptor beta chains from a single sample sequenced in a study of blood T cell repertoires in COVID-19. Profiled with immunoSEQ multiplex PCR; TCRdb holds only in-frame clones, not every one. The repertoire holds 350,000 to 450,000 clones, with roughly 84% as singletons. Sequencing used PBMCs or T cells enriched from blood (not recorded which). The receptors stem from a woman in her late teens or twenties who had been exposed to COVID-19.

The V gene is TRBV7-9, the J gene TRBJ2-5; a possible D gene is TRBD1 (6 bases). With 4 bases removed from V and 5 bases from J, the gap between germline ends came to 14 bases. In germline, CDR1 is SEHNR, CDR2 FQNEAQ (reference sequence). The CDR3 sequence is 14 residues long. The CDR3 coding sequence is TGTGCCAGCAGCTACTCCAGGGGTAGCGAGACCCAGTACTTC. This gives the protein CASSYSRGSETQYF.

The genes are TRBV5-6 and TRBJ1-5; TRBD1 matches at 8 bases. This CDR3 region has 14 residues. J was trimmed by 5 bases and V by 4 bases; bases with no gene match: 5. From germline, CDR1 is SGHDT and CDR2 YYEEEE. The CDR3 bases are TGTGCCAGCAGCCGAAGGACAGGGTATCAGCCCCAGCATTTT. This gives the protein CASSRRTGYQPQHF.

The rearrangement links TRBV2 to TRBJ1-5; D unresolved. The V end was cut by 2 bases, the J end by 0 bases, with 5 bases between. The CDR3 runs 14 residues. Germline V CDR1 and CDR2: SNHLY, FYNNEI. CDR3 sequence (DNA): TGTGCCAGCAGTGAAAATTATAGCAATCAGCCCCAGCATTTT. It encodes CASSENYSNQPQHF.

This clone came up a few times. This rearrangement joins TRBV4-2 to TRBJ2-1, with a weak D call TRBD1 (6 bases). V was shortened by 2 bases and J by 3 bases, with 20 bases between the two germline ends. This CDR3 comprises 18 residues. The germline gives CDR1 LGHNA, CDR2 YNFKEQ. Here the CDR3 reads CASSQNLPGGGYYNEQFF. The CDR3 nucleotides read TGTGCCAGCAGCCAAAACCTCCCGGGTGGGGGCTACTACAATGAGCAGTTCTTC.

The chain couples TRBV3-1 (or the pseudogene TRBV3-2) to TRBJ2-7; TRBD1 is a possible D gene (5 bases). This CDR3 comprises 11 residues. Trimming took 10 bases from V and 3 from J, leaving 10 bases between them. Germline V gene lookup returns CDR1 LGHDT and CDR2 YNNKEL (reference sequence). CDR3 DNA: TGTGCCACCCAGGGCGTCTACGAGCAGTACTTC. It specifies CATQGVYEQYF.

The chain couples TRBV13 to TRBJ2-1; no definite D call. The CDR3 totals 12 residues. The ends were cut back, 5 bases at V and 5 bases at J, with 7 bases in the middle. Germline loops: CDR1 PRHDT, CDR2 FYEKMQ (reference sequence). DNA of the CDR3: TGTGCCAGCAGCACCGCGCACAATGAGCAGTTCTTC. The encoded protein is CASSTAHNEQFF. Using reference TRBV13 and TRBJ2-1 for the parts outside the CDR3, the full variable domain is AAGVIQSPRHLIKEKRETATLKCYPIPRHDTVYWYQQGPGQDPQFLISFYEKMQSDKGSIPDRFSAQQFSDYHSELNMSSLELGDSALYFCASSTAHNEQFFGPGTRLTVL.

The rearrangement links TRBV27 to TRBJ2-7; TRBD1 agrees at 12 bases. Germline V gene sequence: CDR1 MNHEY, CDR2 SMNVEV (reference sequence). This CDR3 is 14 amino acids long. With 7 bases clipped from V and 6 bases from J, the junction kept 7 bases outside the gene matches. CDR3 residues: CASNRRDRGLEQYF. The CDR3, as DNA: TGTGCCAGCAACCGCCGGGACAGGGGGCTCGAGCAGTACTTC.

The CDR3 coding sequence is TGTGCCAGCAGCGCGGCAGGGGGCACTGAAGCTTTCTTT. Its protein is CASSAAGGTEAFF. V is TRBV5-5 and J is TRBJ1-1, with TRBD1 matching over 7 bases. The V gene's germline CDR1 is SGHKS and CDR2 YYEKEE (reference sequence). With V trimmed by 4 bases and J by 4 bases, 4 bases remained unmatched. This CDR3 contains 13 residues.

CDR3 in amino acids: CASSLANAGAGYGYTF. The CDR3 DNA reads as TGTGCCAGCAGCTTAGCGAACGCAGGGGCAGGCTATGGCTACACCTTC. This rearrangement joins TRBV7-8 to TRBJ1-2, with D perhaps TRBD1 (6 bases). The CDR3 is made up of 16 amino acids. Between the trimmed V and J ends, which lost 0 bases and 4 bases, there was a span of 15 bases. The germline V gene has CDR1 SGHVS and CDR2 FQNEAQ.

The chain recombines TRBV19 with TRBJ2-1; maybe TRBD2 (6 bases). This CDR3 region has 14 residues. Trimming removed 3 bases at V and 7 bases at J, with 13 bases between. Looked up from germline, CDR1 is LNHDA and CDR2 is SQIVND (reference sequence). This chain's CDR3 is CASSIGGVSNEQFF. As DNA, the CDR3 is TGTGCCAGTAGTATCGGGGGAGTGTCAAATGAGCAGTTCTTC. Full variable domain (rest looked up from reference TRBV19 and TRBJ2-1): DGGITQSPKYLFRKEGQNVTLSCEQNLNHDAMYWYRQDPGQGLRLIYYSQIVNDFQKGDIAEGYSVSREKKESFPLTVTSAQKNPTAFYLCASSIGGVSNEQFFGPGTRLTVL.

V usage is TRBV7-9 and J usage is TRBJ1-6; the match to TRBD1 covers 9 bases. The CDR3 spans 14 residues. Trimming took 5 bases from V and 5 from J; bases not matched to a gene: 1. Germline values: CDR1 SEHNR, CDR2 FQNEAQ (reference sequence). The CDR3 DNA reads TGTGCCAGCAGCCGGGACAGGGATAATTCACCCCTCCACTTT. This encodes CASSRDRDNSPLHF.

CDR3 sequence: CASSYSRRGGRNSTRGTQYF. The CDR3, as DNA: TGTGCCAGCAGTTACTCTCGGAGGGGGGGCCGCAATAGCACCCGGGGTACGCAGTATTTT. The J gene is TRBJ2-3, the V gene TRBV6-2 or TRBV6-3; D possibly corresponds to TRBD2 (7 bases). This CDR3 is built from 20 residues. CDR1 MNHEY and CDR2 SVGEGT come from the germline V gene. The germline V and J ends were trimmed by 0 bases and 8 bases, with 30 bases remaining between them.

This rearrangement joins TRBV28 to TRBJ1-2; D is unresolved. The CDR3 runs 12 residues. Trimming stripped 6 bases from V and 5 bases from J, with 10 bases between. Germline lookup yields CDR1 MDHEN and CDR2 SYDVKM. The CDR3 region is CASRQHLYGYTF. The CDR3 region has the DNA TGTGCCAGCAGACAGCACCTATATGGCTACACCTTC.

This rearrangement joins TRBV7-7 to TRBJ1-4; the D gene is possibly TRBD1 (6 bases). V lost 3 bases, J lost 5 bases, and 13 bases lay in between. Germline CDR1 reads SSHAT; CDR2 reads FNYEAQ (reference sequence). The CDR3 is made up of 15 amino acids. The CDR3 spells CASSFSDSANEKLFF. The CDR3 DNA reads as TGTGCCAGCAGCTTCTCGGACAGCGCGAATGAAAAACTGTTTTTT.

This clone appeared once. The V and J genes are TRBV29-1 and TRBJ1-2; TRBD1 matches at 9 bases. CDR1 is SQVTM, CDR2 ANQGSEA, per germline. V lost 4 bases to trimming and J lost 2 bases; unmatched junction nucleotides: 11. The CDR3 has 16 residues. In DNA form, the CDR3 reads TGCAGCGTTGCCCAAGCCCCCGGGACAGGGAACTATGGCTACACCTTC. Protein sequence: CSVAQAPGTGNYGYTF.

This clone was picked up one time. The chain recombines TRBV28 with TRBJ2-7, with 7 bases that match TRBD1. Germline-derived CDR1 and CDR2 are MDHEN and SYDVKM. After removal of 7 bases from V and 1 base from J, the junction contained 4 bases not matched to a gene. This CDR3 has 13 amino acids. CDR3 DNA sequence: TGTGCCAGCACCGTGGACAGGTCCTACGAGCAGTACTTC. Its protein is CASTVDRSYEQYF.

The chain joins TRBV5-4 to TRBJ2-2; no reliable D call. Germline CDR1 and CDR2: SGHNT and YYREEE (reference sequence). This CDR3 is 12 amino acids long. Trimming cost V 0 bases and J 8 bases, with 5 bases left between them. Here the CDR3 reads CASSLAGGELFF. The CDR3 DNA reads as TGTGCCAGCAGCTTGGCAGGTGGGGAGCTGTTTTTT.

This clone was found once. The V call is TRBV6-6, the J call TRBJ1-5, with D maybe TRBD1 (5 bases). V was shortened by 7 bases and J by 4 bases, with 11 bases between the two germline ends. The CDR3 is made up of 13 amino acids. Germline lookup yields CDR1 MNHNY and CDR2 SVGAGI (reference sequence). The CDR3 nucleotides are TGTGCCAGCAACCAACAGGAGAATCAGCCCCAGCATTTT. Its translation: CASNQQENQPQHF.

This chain joins TRBV7-9 and TRBJ2-5, with a possible D match to TRBD2 (6 bases). The CDR3 spans 13 residues. The V end lost 3 bases, the J end lost 3 bases, and 8 bases lay between the germline ends. CDR1 is SEHNR and CDR2 is FQNEAQ in the germline V gene (reference sequence). The CDR3 here is CASSFPGEETQYF. CDR3 coding DNA: TGTGCCAGCAGCTTCCCGGGGGAAGAGACCCAGTACTTC.

This sequence joins TRBV7-8 and TRBJ2-6; maybe TRBD1 (5 bases). This CDR3 comprises 17 residues. Germline CDR1 is SGHVS and CDR2 is FQNEAQ. V was clipped by 5 bases and J by 1 base, with 15 bases between them. The CDR3 here is CASSQTPRVSGANVLTF. CDR3 sequence (DNA): TGTGCCAGCAGCCAGACTCCCAGGGTTTCTGGGGCCAACGTCCTGACTTTC.

The chain has TRBV24-1 and TRBJ2-1, with D possibly being TRBD1 (8 bases). Per germline, CDR1 KGHDR and CDR2 SFDVKD. The germline V and J ends were trimmed by 7 bases and 8 bases, with 20 bases remaining between them. The CDR3 is 15 amino acids. CDR3: CATRGRGTGSDEQFF. CDR3 bases: TGTGCCACCAGGGGGCGGGGGACAGGAAGCGATGAGCAGTTCTTC.

Only one count was recorded for this clone. The CDR3 nucleotides are TGTGCAAGTCGCTTAGTCGGGGGGGGCCACGAGCAGTTCTTC. The encoded protein is CASRLVGGGHEQFF. The V gene is TRBV12-2, the J gene TRBJ2-1; the DNA was not used to check the table's D call, TRBD2. TRBV12-2 represents a pseudogene. CDR3 length: 14 residues.

The chain combines TRBV27 with TRBJ1-5, with TRBD1 identical over 9 bases. V was clipped by 0 bases and J by 4 bases; unmatched bases: 4. The CDR3 spans 16 residues. CDR1 is MNHEY and CDR2 is SMNVEV in the germline V gene (reference sequence). The CDR3 nucleotides read TGTGCCAGCAGTTTATCGTGGGACAGGGCGAATCAGCCCCAGCATTTT. Protein: CASSLSWDRANQPQHF.

The V and J genes are TRBV11-2 and TRBJ2-3; TRBD1 matches 10 bases. Germline V gene lookup returns CDR1 SGHAT and CDR2 FQNNGV. The CDR3 runs 18 residues. The V and J ends lost 1 base and 4 bases, in that order; junction bases with no gene match: 11. The chain's CDR3 is CASSLGIQTGGMPDTQYF. The DNA of the CDR3 is TGTGCCAGCAGCTTAGGGATCCAGACAGGGGGCATGCCAGATACGCAGTATTTT.

The V call is TRBV19, the J call TRBJ2-1; 8 bases match TRBD2. V lost 1 base and J lost 9; bases outside the gene matches: 8. The V gene's germline CDR1 is LNHDA and CDR2 SQIVND (reference sequence). The CDR3 has 15 residues. This chain's CDR3 is CASSIGGGRYGEQFF. The CDR3 DNA is TGTGCCAGTAGTATAGGAGGCGGGAGGTATGGTGAGCAGTTCTTC.

The V call is TRBV10-1, the J call TRBJ2-3; no clear D. V lost 8 bases and J lost 0, with 9 bases in between. The CDR3 totals 13 residues. CDR1 and CDR2 (germline): WNHNN, SYGVQD (reference sequence). The CDR3 reads CASGPLSTDTQYF. For the CDR3, the DNA is TGCGCCAGCGGGCCGCTAAGCACAGATACGCAGTATTTT.

The sample holds a few counts of this clone. The chain recombines TRBV5-4 with TRBJ2-5; tentatively, D is TRBD2 (6 bases). Germline assignment: CDR1 SGHNT and CDR2 YYREEE (reference sequence). The ends were cut back, 5 bases at V and 4 bases at J, with 18 bases in the middle. This CDR3 has 15 residues. The CDR3 DNA is TGTGCCAGCAGGGCGGGACTCGAGGTCTTAGAGACCCAGTACTTC. Protein sequence: CASRAGLEVLETQYF.

This clone was seen repeatedly, ten times or more. This rearrangement joins TRBV6-2 or TRBV6-3 to TRBJ2-2; the D is unclear. V shed 3 bases and J shed 3 bases, with 8 bases lying between them. CDR3 size: 14 residues. The germline CDR1 and CDR2 sequences are MNHEY and SVGEGT. The CDR3, as DNA: TGTGCCAGCAGTTATACTCCCGACACCGGGGAGCTGTTTTTT. This gives the protein CASSYTPDTGELFF.